Following are 13 T cell receptor beta chains from one sample sequenced in a study of PD-L1 blockade in urothelial cancer. The assay was immunoSEQ multiplex PCR, and TCRdb's table has in-frame clones only and misses some. The sample contains around 100,000 clones, about 90% of which appear only once. The source was PBMCs, collected around atezolizumab (anti-PD-L1) treatment. The receptors shown here come from a woman over 75 with urothelial cancer.

The chain recombines TRBV7-2 with TRBJ2-7, with TRBD1 as a possible D gene (6 bases). This CDR3 spans 14 amino acids. Germline values: CDR1 SGHTA, CDR2 FQGNSA. V gave up 5 bases and J gave up 5 bases, with 16 bases separating them. The DNA of the CDR3 is TGTGCCAGCAGCACTATGCCCAGGGGCCACGAGCAGTACTTC. As protein: CASSTMPRGHEQYF. Full variable domain (outside the CDR3, taken from reference TRBV7-2 and TRBJ2-7): GAGVSQSPSNKVTEKGKDVELRCDPISGHTALYWYRQSLGQGLEFLIYFQGNSAPDKSGLPSDRFSAERTGGSVSTLTIQRTQQEDSAVYLCASSTMPRGHEQYFGPGTRLTVT.

CDR3: CASIEGQGVYEQYF. The DNA of the CDR3 is TGTGCCAGCATCGAGGGACAGGGGGTCTACGAGCAGTACTTC. V and J are TRBV6-5 and TRBJ2-7; 11 bases line up with TRBD1. The CDR3 loop spans 14 amino acids. V lost 7 bases to trimming and J lost 3 bases; unmatched junction nucleotides: 5. Germline-derived CDR1 and CDR2 are MNHEY and SVGAGI.

The chain links TRBV28 to TRBJ1-5, with TRBD1 matching 8 bases. V lost 2 bases and J lost 2; bases outside the gene matches: 5. The germline CDR1 and CDR2 sequences are MDHEN and SYDVKM. The CDR3 contains 16 residues. The CDR3: CASSLRRGQGNQPQHF. The CDR3 DNA is TGTGCCAGCAGTTTAAGGAGGGGACAGGGCAATCAGCCCCAGCATTTT.

V is TRBV9 and J is TRBJ2-1, with TRBD2 matching 9 bases. This CDR3 is 17 amino acids long. Trimming at V came to 4 bases and at J to 6 bases, leaving 14 bases not matched to a gene. Germline V gene data show CDR1 as SGDLS and CDR2 as YYNGEE. For the CDR3, the DNA is TGTGCCAGCAGCCCATCCTCCGGGACTAGCTGGGGCAATGAGCAGTTCTTC. This encodes CASSPSSGTSWGNEQFF.

The chain uses TRBV7-8 and TRBJ2-7, with a possible D match to TRBD2 (5 bases). The V end lost 3 bases, the J end lost 2 bases, and 8 bases lay between the germline ends. Germline V gene lookup returns CDR1 SGHVS and CDR2 FQNEAQ. CDR3 size: 13 residues. The CDR3 coding sequence is TGTGCCAGCAGCTTGGACTCACCCTACGAGCAGTACTTC. Protein sequence: CASSLDSPYEQYF.

The chain links TRBV6-4 to TRBJ1-1; D might be TRBD1 (5 bases). The germline V and J ends were trimmed by 4 bases and 5 bases, with 11 bases remaining between them. There are 13 residues in the CDR3. Germline V gene lookup returns CDR1 MRHNA and CDR2 SNTAGT. The CDR3 bases are TGTGCCAGCAGTGTCTATAGGGGTACTGAAGCTTTCTTT. It encodes CASSVYRGTEAFF.

The gene calls are TRBV28 and TRBJ1-5; TRBD1 matches at 7 bases. The CDR3 spans 14 residues. Germline lookup yields CDR1 MDHEN and CDR2 SYDVKM. The J segment lost 7 bases and the V segment lost 8 bases, leaving 11 bases of the junction unmatched. CDR3 coding DNA: TGTGCCAGCTCAATTACAGGGGTTGGGCAGCCCCAGCATTTT. Its protein is CASSITGVGQPQHF.

The genes are TRBV2 and TRBJ1-4; no clear D gene. The CDR3 spans 15 residues. The germline gives CDR1 SNHLY, CDR2 FYNNEI. With 5 bases removed from V and 16 bases from J, the gap between germline ends came to 26 bases. CDR3 sequence (DNA): TGTGCCAGCAGTCAAGATACCTTTCGATCGGTTATTCCGTTTTTT. It is translated as CASSQDTFRSVIPFF.

V is TRBV6-5 and J is TRBJ1-1; TRBD1 agrees at 7 bases. The CDR3 is 14 amino acids. Germline V lookup: CDR1 MNHEY, CDR2 SVGAGI. The ends lost 2 bases at V and 1 base at J; junction bases unmatched: 1. Here the CDR3 reads CASSYGTANTEAFF. The CDR3 bases are TGTGCCAGCAGTTACGGGACAGCGAACACTGAAGCTTTCTTT.

V is TRBV30 and J is TRBJ2-1; D remains unclear. The CDR3 loop spans 12 amino acids. V lost 8 bases and J 8 bases, leaving 16 bases between the germline ends. Germline V gene lookup returns CDR1 GTSNPN and CDR2 SVGIG (reference sequence). CDR3 in DNA: TGTGCCGCGGATCGTCACGTAGATGAGCAGTTCTTC. Protein: CAADRHVDEQFF.

J is TRBJ1-2 and V is TRBV7-9, with 9 positions matching TRBD1. There are 14 residues in the CDR3. V was clipped by 3 bases and J by 7 bases; unmatched bases: 6. Per the germline V gene, CDR1 is SEHNR and CDR2 is FQNEAQ (reference sequence). CDR3 sequence: CASSLGGTGPGYTF. The CDR3 DNA follows: TGTGCCAGCAGCTTGGGCGGGACAGGGCCTGGCTACACCTTC.

The V and J genes are TRBV29-1 and TRBJ1-3; perhaps TRBD1 as D (6 bases). The CDR3 has 14 residues. V lost 2 bases and J 12 bases, leaving 20 bases between the germline ends. CDR1 is SQVTM, CDR2 ANQGSEA, per germline. In nucleotides, the CDR3 is TGCAGCGTTGAATTAACAGGGCGCTTCACCGGCATATATTTT. Translated: CSVELTGRFTGIYF. Drawing the rest from reference TRBV29-1 and TRBJ1-3, the complete variable domain is SAVISQKPSRDICQRGTSLTIQCQVDSQVTMMFWYRQQPGQSLTLIATANQGSEATYESGFVIDKFPISRPNLTFSTLTVSNMSPEDSSIYLCSVELTGRFTGIYFGEGSWLTVV.

The chain is built from TRBV6-4 and TRBJ2-2, with a possible D match to TRBD2 (6 bases). This CDR3 region has 13 residues. Trimming stripped 3 bases from V and 5 bases from J, with 7 bases between. Germline CDR1 MRHNA, CDR2 SNTAGT. In nucleotides, the CDR3 is TGTGCCAGCAGTGAACTAGCAACCGGGGAGCTGTTTTTT. Translated, it gives CASSELATGELFF.